This TCR beta chain was captured by sequencing in a study of cytomegalovirus exposure and HLA in healthy donors. About this clone itself: Its antigen is not identified.

From germline, CDR1 is SNHLY and CDR2 FYNNEI. The CDR3 consists of 14 residues. Trimming left V 10 bases short and J 5 bases short, with 18 bases between. The PCR ran on 60 Vbeta and 13 Jbeta primers. The assay was immunoSEQ multiplex PCR, and TCRdb's table has in-frame clones only and misses some. The top ten clones hold around 2.2% of a sample with fewer than 150,000 clones, more than 75% of them seen once. Study-wide points: A likely sequencing artifact accounted for one observed cluster of highly shared sequence variants. Analyses of presence/absence relied on an assumption of roughly uniform sequencing depth across donors. Donors belonging to an Asian-associated ancestry cluster reportedly showed fewer N-insertions in productive TCRs than the roughly 670-donor mean, according to what a later analysis found. Three chains linked to CMV were shown in vitro to be specific for CMV antigens.

Material: PBMCs. The chain carries TRBV2 and TRBJ1-3; TRBD1 is a possible D gene (6 bases). The TCR was taken from a man younger than 40 in good health and CMV-seronegative. Here the CDR3 reads CATQGGEYRNTIYF. CDR3 nucleotide sequence: TGTGCCACCCAAGGGGGGGAATACAGAAACACCATATATTTT.